The 27 T cell receptor beta chains listed next were all sequenced from one sample in a study of identical twins (dated by TCRdb to 2015 to 2016). The protocol used for the library was 5' RACE. Data came from an Illumina HiSeq 2000. TCRdb reran the public reads through fastp at Q25 and MiXCR, keeping productive beta chains. Identical CDR3 protein sequences are pooled into one entry, listed with their most common genes and DNA. The sample data list roughly 290,000 distinct CDR3 sequences, and roughly 9.7% of these were observed just once. Around 7.1% of the sample comes from the top ten. This sample also appeared in a second study, on yellow fever vaccine responses in identical twins.

Sequencing was carried out using CD8+ T cells sorted from blood. The receptors derive from a woman younger than 30 in good health.

This clonotype was seen more than once but under ten times. The V gene is TRBV10-2, the J gene TRBJ1-2; TRBD1 matches 9 bases. Per the germline V gene, CDR1 is WSHSY and CDR2 is SAAADI. There are 13 residues in the CDR3. V shed 8 bases, J shed 8 bases, and the junction held 9 bases outside the gene matches. CDR3: CASQTGTGLGYTF. The CDR3 DNA sequence: TGCGCCAGCCAAACCGGGACAGGGCTCGGCTACACCTTC.

About this clonotype: A single base separates this from a much larger clone, so it may be a read error. The chain combines TRBV27 with TRBJ2-1; D is undetermined. V was shortened by 7 bases and J by 4 bases, with 11 bases between the two germline ends. Germline CDR1 MNHEY, CDR2 SMNVEV (reference sequence). This CDR3 comprises 13 residues. The CDR3, as DNA: TGTGCCAGCACTTCCCTTATGTACAATGAGCAGTTCTTC. It codes for CASTSLMYNEQFF.

This clonotype has a count of ten or more. The V call is TRBV29-1, the J call TRBJ2-7, with D maybe TRBD1 (5 bases). The germline CDR1 and CDR2 sequences are SQVTM and ANQGSEA. Trimming cost V 3 bases and J 2 bases, with 11 bases left between them. This CDR3 comprises 13 residues. CDR3 DNA: TGCAGCGTTGACGTGCCAGGGACCTACGAGCAGTACTTC. The encoded protein is CSVDVPGTYEQYF.

This clonotype came up many times. The chain couples TRBV7-2 to TRBJ2-1, with 9 bases lining up with TRBD1. V shed 3 bases and J 2 bases; nucleotides not matched to a gene: 8. The CDR3 is 17 residues long. Germline CDR1 is SGHTA and CDR2 is FQGNSA. CDR3 sequence (DNA): TGTGCCAGCAGCTTGGTGCCGGGACAGGGTACCTACAATGAGCAGTTCTTC. Its translation is CASSLVPGQGTYNEQFF.

The chain joins TRBV5-5 to TRBJ2-7; the match to TRBD2 covers 10 bases. The CDR3 is 17 residues long. CDR1 and CDR2 (germline): SGHKS, YYEKEE (reference sequence). Trimming at V came to 3 bases and at J to 1 base, leaving 10 bases not matched to a gene. The CDR3 sequence: CASSSGLAGVESYEQYF. In nucleotides, the CDR3 is TGTGCCAGCAGCTCGGGGCTAGCGGGAGTGGAATCCTACGAGCAGTACTTC.

This clonotype appeared many times. The V call is TRBV5-5, the J call TRBJ1-6; weak D call: TRBD1 (6 bases). This CDR3 is built from 15 residues. Trimming took off 0 bases at V and 9 bases at J, with 13 bases between the two ends. Germline-derived CDR1 and CDR2 are SGHKS and YYEKEE (reference sequence). CDR3 nucleotide sequence: TGTGCCAGCAGCTTGGTGGGGGCAGGTGGTTCACCCCTCCACTTT. Amino acids: CASSLVGAGGSPLHF.

This clonotype was observed at least ten times. The rearrangement uses TRBV19 and TRBJ2-7, with a weak D call TRBD2 (6 bases). CDR3 length equals 14 residues. In germline, CDR1 is LNHDA, CDR2 SQIVND (reference sequence). V was trimmed by 2 bases and J by 0 bases, leaving 8 bases between them. This CDR3 reads CASSIQGLSYEQYF. CDR3 nucleotides: TGTGCCAGTAGTATACAGGGACTCTCCTACGAGCAGTACTTC.

The V gene is TRBV7-9, the J gene TRBJ1-2, with TRBD1 matching 9 bases. Germline V lookup: CDR1 SEHNR, CDR2 FQNEAQ (reference sequence). The CDR3 runs 15 residues. V lost 4 bases, J lost 5 bases, and 8 bases stayed unmatched. CDR3 coding DNA: TGTGCCAGCAGCTCACGGGACAGGGAGAATTATGGCTACACCTTC. Protein: CASSSRDRENYGYTF.

This clonotype was detected only a few times. The J gene is TRBJ1-2, the V gene TRBV9, with D perhaps matching TRBD1 (6 bases). This CDR3 spans 13 amino acids. With 3 bases removed from V and 6 bases from J, the gap between germline ends came to 12 bases. In germline, CDR1 is SGDLS, CDR2 YYNGEE. CDR3 amino acids: CASSARGAHGYTF. The DNA for the CDR3 is TGTGCCAGCAGCGCGCGGGGGGCTCATGGCTACACCTTC.

This clonotype came up many times. The chain couples TRBV4-2 to TRBJ2-2; 7 nucleotides line up with TRBD1. The CDR3 is 14 amino acids. With V trimmed by 9 bases and J by 3 bases, 7 bases remained unmatched. Germline V CDR1 and CDR2: LGHNA, YNFKEQ. CDR3 loop: CASRQGDDTGELFF. The CDR3, as DNA: TGTGCCAGTAGACAGGGAGACGACACCGGGGAGCTGTTTTTT.

This clonotype was seen a handful of times. The chain has TRBV10-1 and TRBJ2-7, with D perhaps TRBD1 or TRBD2 (6 bases each). Trimming left V 8 bases short and J 2 bases short, with 16 bases between. Germline assignment: CDR1 WNHNN and CDR2 SYGVQD (reference sequence). The CDR3 sequence is 14 residues long. The chain's CDR3 is CASRKGGKAYEQYF. CDR3 DNA sequence: TGCGCCAGCCGAAAAGGGGGGAAAGCCTACGAGCAGTACTTC.

V usage is TRBV20-1 and J usage is TRBJ2-1; TRBD2 matches at 13 bases. The CDR3 contains 19 residues. Germline values: CDR1 DFQATT, CDR2 SNEGSKA (reference sequence). V lost 6 bases to trimming and J lost 4 bases; unmatched junction nucleotides: 18. CDR3 residues: CSANELAGGTERLYNEQFF. The CDR3 DNA is TGCAGTGCGAACGAACTAGCGGGGGGGACCGAACGACTATACAATGAGCAGTTCTTC.

A few counts support this clonotype. This chain uses TRBV24-1 with TRBJ2-3; 9 bases agree with TRBD1. The germline CDR1 and CDR2 sequences are KGHDR and SFDVKD. V lost 3 bases to trimming and J lost 4 bases; unmatched junction nucleotides: 13. This CDR3 is 18 amino acids long. The CDR3 DNA reads TGTGCCACCAGTGATCTTATAATGGGACAGGGTGTTGCAGATACGCAGTATTTT. It yields the protein CATSDLIMGQGVADTQYF.

This chain uses TRBV7-3 with TRBJ2-2; the D gene is possibly TRBD2 (5 bases). Germline V lookup: CDR1 SGHTA, CDR2 FQGTGA. The CDR3 is 16 amino acids. Deletions cut 2 bases from V and 0 bases from J, with 10 bases between. The CDR3 DNA sequence: TGTGCCAGCAGCTTATGGCTAGCCCCGAACACCGGGGAGCTGTTTTTT. Residues: CASSLWLAPNTGELFF. Full variable domain (outside the CDR3, taken from reference TRBV7-3 and TRBJ2-2): GAGVSQTPSNKVTEKGKYVELRCDPISGHTALYWYRQSLGQGPEFLIYFQGTGAADDSGLPNDRFFAVRPEGSVSTLKIQRTERGDSAVYLCASSLWLAPNTGELFFGEGSRLTVL.

This clonotype has at least ten counts. The rearrangement links TRBV7-9 to TRBJ2-7; 11 nucleotides match TRBD2. CDR3 length equals 15 residues. Germline V gene lookup returns CDR1 SEHNR and CDR2 FQNEAQ (reference sequence). V lost 5 bases and J lost 2; bases outside the gene matches: 5. The CDR3 DNA is TGTGCCAGCAGCCGTACTAGCGGGAGTACCTACGAGCAGTACTTC. It is translated as CASSRTSGSTYEQYF.

This clonotype was counted at least ten times. CDR3 amino acids: CASSHFQRGFQETQYF. The CDR3 DNA reads as TGTGCCAGCAGCCATTTCCAGCGGGGGTTCCAAGAGACCCAGTACTTC. V gene TRBV3-1 combines with J gene TRBJ2-5; TRBD2 agrees at 8 bases. J gave up 1 base and V 3 bases, and 7 bases lay outside the gene matches. The CDR3 is 16 amino acids. Germline loops: CDR1 LGHDT, CDR2 YNNKEL (reference sequence).

The chain uses TRBV18 and TRBJ2-5; the D gene is possibly TRBD1 (6 bases). The CDR3 sequence is 15 residues long. The germline gives CDR1 KGHSH, CDR2 LQKENI. V was pared by 4 bases and J by 1 base, with 13 bases between. CDR3 amino acids: CASSQPGHLQETQYF. The DNA of the CDR3 is TGTGCCAGCTCACAACCGGGACACCTCCAAGAGACCCAGTACTTC.

The rearrangement links TRBV5-6 to TRBJ2-7; TRBD2 might be the D (6 bases). V lost 3 bases, J lost 0 bases, and 16 bases lay in between. The CDR3 loop spans 16 amino acids. Germline CDR1 SGHDT, CDR2 YYEEEE. The CDR3 DNA follows: TGTGCCAGCAGCTACCGGGACTCCTTATTCTCCTACGAGCAGTACTTC. The encoded protein is CASSYRDSLFSYEQYF.

This clonotype was seen repeatedly, ten times or more. The genes are TRBV28 and TRBJ1-2; D is possibly TRBD1 (6 bases). CDR3 size: 11 residues. The ends were cut back, 9 bases at V and 7 bases at J, with 12 bases in the middle. Germline lookup yields CDR1 MDHEN and CDR2 SYDVKM. The CDR3: CASSLGAGYTF. The CDR3 nucleotides read TGTGCCAGTTCCCTGGGGGCTGGCTACACCTTC.

In its sample, this clonotype was seen a few times. This chain joins TRBV11-3 and TRBJ2-7; 9 positions agree with TRBD1. In germline, CDR1 is SGHNT, CDR2 YENEEA. This CDR3 spans 15 amino acids. The V gene end was trimmed by 6 bases and the J gene end by 5 bases; junction bases not matched to a gene: 11. As DNA, the CDR3 is TGTGCCAGCAGTCGAACCGGGACAGGGTTCCACGAGCAGTACTTC. Residues: CASSRTGTGFHEQYF.

The genes are TRBV28 and TRBJ1-1; D possibly corresponds to TRBD1 (6 bases). The V and J ends lost 1 base and 3 bases respectively, with 12 bases between them. Germline values: CDR1 MDHEN, CDR2 SYDVKM. This CDR3 has 15 residues. In nucleotides, the CDR3 is TGTGCCAGCAGTTTATCTACAGGGTCGTACACTGAAGCTTTCTTT. Encoded protein: CASSLSTGSYTEAFF.

This clonotype was observed a few times. This chain links TRBV7-8 with TRBJ2-6; D is undetermined. The CDR3 loop spans 15 amino acids. The V end lost 1 base, the J end lost 2 bases, and 6 bases lay between the germline ends. Germline values: CDR1 SGHVS, CDR2 FQNEAQ. CDR3 sequence (DNA): TGTGCCAGCAGCTTAGGAGGCACTGGGGCCAACGTCCTGACTTTC. Translating it yields CASSLGGTGANVLTF.

This clonotype has a handful of counts. V and J are TRBV9 and TRBJ2-5; D is unresolved. Trimming removed 0 bases at V and 1 base at J, with 10 bases between. Germline CDR1 and CDR2: SGDLS and YYNGEE. The CDR3 sequence is 15 residues long. The CDR3 loop is CASSVGPETQETQYF. CDR3 bases: TGTGCCAGCAGCGTAGGACCAGAAACCCAAGAGACCCAGTACTTC.

CDR3 protein: CASSLNGAETQYF. The CDR3 bases are TGTGCCAGCAGCTTAAACGGAGCGGAGACCCAGTACTTC. This sequence joins TRBV7-3 and TRBJ2-5; D remains ambiguous. The CDR3 has 13 amino acids. Trimming removed 1 base at V and 5 bases at J, with 8 bases between. Germline lookup yields CDR1 SGHTA and CDR2 FQGTGA. The whole variable domain, remainder taken from reference TRBV7-3 and TRBJ2-5, is GAGVSQTPSNKVTEKGKYVELRCDPISGHTALYWYRQSLGQGPEFLIYFQGTGAADDSGLPNDRFFAVRPEGSVSTLKIQRTERGDSAVYLCASSLNGAETQYFGPGTRLLVL.

This clonotype has at least ten counts. The V and J genes are TRBV20-1 and TRBJ2-1; perhaps TRBD1 as D (6 bases). Germline-derived CDR1 and CDR2 are DFQATT and SNEGSKA (reference sequence). The V gene lost 2 bases and the J gene lost 5 bases, with 7 bases spanning the gap. This CDR3 comprises 12 residues. As DNA, the CDR3 is TGCAGTGCTAGAAGACAGGACAATGAGCAGTTCTTC. Translating it yields CSARRQDNEQFF.

There are many counts of this clonotype. The rearrangement links TRBV20-1 to TRBJ2-7; 8 nucleotides align to TRBD1. The germline gives CDR1 DFQATT, CDR2 SNEGSKA (reference sequence). CDR3 length equals 16 residues. V lost 5 bases to trimming and J lost 3 bases; unmatched junction nucleotides: 15. The CDR3 reads CSAHLTRDRFNYEQYF. CDR3 bases: TGCAGTGCTCACCTAACCCGGGACAGGTTTAACTACGAGCAGTACTTC.

The rearrangement links TRBV6-2 or TRBV6-3 to TRBJ2-2; 8 bases line up with TRBD2. V was clipped by 6 bases and J by 7 bases; unmatched bases: 7. CDR1 and CDR2 (germline): MNHEY, SVGEGT. The CDR3 has 14 residues. CDR3: CASSFSGTGGELFF. The CDR3 region has the DNA TGTGCCAGCAGCTTTAGCGGGACGGGCGGGGAGCTGTTTTTT.